Below are 14 T cell receptor beta chains sequenced from a single sample in a study of CD8 T cells in Susac syndrome. Reverse transcription used about 0.45 to 1 ug RNA and random hexamers. TCRdb itself ran the immunoSEQ multiplex PCR reads through MiXCR, one entry per CDR3 protein. The data hold some 200,000 distinct CDR3 sequences, with about 95% observed a single time. Input material: CD4+ T cells from PBMCs. All receptors derive from a human donor with multiple sclerosis.

V usage is TRBV20-1 and J usage is TRBJ2-3; 7 bases line up with TRBD2. CDR3 size: 14 residues. Trimming took 3 bases from V and 1 from J; bases not matched to a gene: 4. In germline, CDR1 is DFQATT, CDR2 SNEGSKA (reference sequence). CDR3 nucleotides: TGCAGTGCTAGCTCCCGGGGGGGCACAGATACGCAGTATTTT. It codes for CSASSRGGTDTQYF.

The chain recombines TRBV20-1 with TRBJ2-7; D gene unclear. From germline, CDR1 is DFQATT and CDR2 SNEGSKA (reference sequence). V was trimmed by 0 bases and J by 9 bases, leaving 15 bases between them. The CDR3 is made up of 13 amino acids. The CDR3 sequence: CSARDGTALGQYF. The CDR3 nucleotides read TGCAGTGCTAGAGATGGTACTGCCCTCGGGCAGTACTTC.

Written as DNA, the CDR3 is TGCAGTGCTAGCTCGGATGGACGGGGGTACCAAGAGACCCAGTACTTC. Translating gives CSASSDGRGYQETQYF. The chain uses TRBV20-1 and TRBJ2-5, with a possible D match to TRBD2 (6 bases). Between the trimmed V and J ends, which lost 3 bases and 0 bases, there was a span of 17 bases. Germline-derived CDR1 and CDR2 are DFQATT and SNEGSKA (reference sequence). This CDR3 has 16 residues.

This clonotype was recorded once. The chain is built from TRBV3-1 and TRBJ2-2; weak D call: TRBD2 (6 bases). CDR3 length: 15 residues. Germline V gives CDR1 LGHDT, CDR2 YNNKEL (reference sequence). The germline V and J ends were trimmed by 3 bases and 6 bases, with 14 bases remaining between them. The CDR3 nucleotides read TGTGCCAGCAGCCAGGGACTCAGATGGGCCGGGGAGCTGTTTTTT. Residues: CASSQGLRWAGELFF.

The genes are TRBV20-1 and TRBJ2-3; 11 nucleotides match TRBD2. Per the germline V gene, CDR1 is DFQATT and CDR2 is SNEGSKA (reference sequence). The CDR3 is 14 residues long. V shed 4 bases, J shed 2 bases, and the junction held 2 bases outside the gene matches. DNA for the CDR3: TGCAGTGCTATACTAGCGGGGGCCACAGATACGCAGTATTTT. Its translation is CSAILAGATDTQYF.

The chain is built from TRBV7-2 and TRBJ2-3; D gene unclear. Between the trimmed V and J ends, which lost 4 bases and 3 bases, there was a span of 11 bases. The CDR3 extends over 14 amino acids. In germline, CDR1 is SGHTA, CDR2 FQGNSA. The CDR3 region is CASSSVQVTDTQYF. The DNA of the CDR3 is TGTGCCAGCAGCTCAGTGCAGGTTACAGATACGCAGTATTTT.

This clonotype was detected only once. The V and J genes are TRBV7-2 and TRBJ1-3, with 10 bases lining up with TRBD1. The CDR3 contains 15 residues. The trim removed 5 bases at V and 4 bases at J, leaving 5 bases unmatched. Germline lookup yields CDR1 SGHTA and CDR2 FQGNSA. CDR3 in amino acids: CASSLGQGLGNTIYF. DNA for the CDR3: TGTGCCAGCAGCCTGGGACAGGGGTTGGGAAACACCATATATTTT.

The CDR3 nucleotides read TGTGCCAGCAATGACAGGGTCCAAGAGACCCAGTACTTC. Translation: CASNDRVQETQYF. The chain links TRBV6-5 to TRBJ2-5; 7 bases are a match to TRBD1. The CDR3 runs 13 residues. Germline assignment: CDR1 MNHEY and CDR2 SVGAGI. J gave up 1 base and V 7 bases, and 3 bases lay outside the gene matches.

The chain uses TRBV18 and TRBJ2-7; TRBD1 aligns across 8 bases. This CDR3 spans 13 amino acids. The V gene's germline CDR1 is KGHSH and CDR2 LQKENI. J gave up 3 bases and V 6 bases, and 4 bases lay outside the gene matches. CDR3 coding DNA: TGTGCCAGCTCCCAGGGGGCCGACTACGAGCAGTACTTC. As protein: CASSQGADYEQYF.

The J gene is TRBJ1-1, the V gene TRBV5-1; unclear D gene. The CDR3 consists of 14 residues. The germline gives CDR1 SGHRS, CDR2 YFSETQ. V dropped 1 base and J dropped 0 bases, with 7 bases sitting between them. CDR3 nucleotides: TGCGCCAGCAGCTTGATAGGGTTGAACACTGAAGCTTTCTTT. It encodes CASSLIGLNTEAFF.

The chain carries TRBV25-1 and TRBJ1-3; D is unclear. The CDR3 sequence is 14 residues long. Per germline, CDR1 MGHDK and CDR2 SYGVNS. V shed 1 base and J shed 4 bases, with 8 bases lying between them. CDR3 residues: CASSESRVGNTIYF. DNA for the CDR3: TGTGCCAGCAGTGAATCCCGCGTGGGAAACACCATATATTTT.

The chain is built from TRBV24-1 and TRBJ2-3, with D hard to call. Deletions cut 3 bases from V and 6 bases from J, with 9 bases between. The CDR3 is 13 residues long. Germline CDR1 and CDR2: KGHDR and SFDVKD. CDR3 residues: CATSDATEDTQYF. In DNA, the CDR3 is TGTGCCACCAGTGATGCAACGGAGGATACGCAGTATTTT.

This clonotype turned up a few times. This chain uses TRBV20-1 with TRBJ2-5, with D perhaps TRBD2 (5 bases). Germline assignment: CDR1 DFQATT and CDR2 SNEGSKA (reference sequence). This CDR3 comprises 11 residues. Between the trimmed V and J ends, which lost 3 bases and 3 bases, there was a span of 5 bases. The CDR3 loop reads CSASGEETQYF. DNA for the CDR3: TGCAGTGCTAGCGGGGAAGAGACCCAGTACTTC.

The J gene is TRBJ1-6, the V gene TRBV28; 11 bases align to TRBD1. The germline V gene has CDR1 MDHEN and CDR2 SYDVKM. Germline trimming cut 6 bases from V and 9 bases from J; bases unmatched to any gene: 7. The CDR3 runs to 15 residues. The CDR3 here is CASSFPGTGGSPLHF. Written as DNA, the CDR3 is TGTGCCAGCAGCTTTCCCGGGACAGGGGGTTCACCCCTCCACTTT.